The clone carrying this T cell receptor (beta chain) was seen a handful of times. This sample was taken from a study of T-cell reconstitution after alpha-beta-depleted transplantation in children. Unique molecular identifiers tagged the TCRbeta library. Each CDR3 protein is one row after TCRdb ran MiXCR on the PCR reads. The sample comprises hundreds of thousands of distinct CDR3 sequences, roughly a tenth of which are singletons, and roughly 6.2% rests with the top ten. The sequence was obtained from a human donor who donated a stem cell graft to a child with acute lymphoblastic leukemia. This material consisted of PBMCs from the stem cell graft donor, taken from the stem cell graft.

CDR3 nucleotide sequence: TGTGCCAGCAGCTTAGCCGCTGGGCAGCAATACGAGCAGTACTTC. Translation: CASSLAAGQQYEQYF. The chain combines TRBV7-2 with TRBJ2-7; D gene ambiguous. Germline CDR1 reads SGHTA; CDR2 reads FQGNSA. The CDR3 spans 15 residues. V shed 0 bases and J shed 4 bases, with 13 bases lying between them.